This TCR beta chain was found in a study of cytomegalovirus exposure and HLA in healthy donors. Amplification used 60 Vbeta primers and 13 Jbeta primers. The protocol was immunoSEQ multiplex PCR, while the TCRdb copy is restricted to in-frame clones and leaves out a portion. Of about 140,000 clones in the sample, around 90% were seen once. As for the donors, each was a healthy bone marrow donor. Concerning this clone: Its antigen is as yet unknown.

Study-wide findings and caveats: Earlier findings revealed that most TCR beta V segments proved productive either about 87% or about 30% of the time. In a later analysis, at a false discovery rate of 0.05, 15,000 to 20,000 TCR beta sequences matched HLA alleles.

The germline CDR1 and CDR2 sequences are SGHTA and FQGNSA. The CDR3 has 15 residues. V gave up 4 bases and J gave up 0 bases; unmatched junction bases: 5. Sequenced input: PBMCs. The origin of this receptor is a woman between 40 and 50 years old in good health and CMV-seronegative. The chain has TRBV7-2 and TRBJ2-7; TRBD1 matches 8 bases. CDR3 amino acids: CASSSRGRSSYEQYF. In DNA form, the CDR3 reads TGTGCCAGCAGCTCCAGGGGGCGAAGCTCCTACGAGCAGTACTTC.